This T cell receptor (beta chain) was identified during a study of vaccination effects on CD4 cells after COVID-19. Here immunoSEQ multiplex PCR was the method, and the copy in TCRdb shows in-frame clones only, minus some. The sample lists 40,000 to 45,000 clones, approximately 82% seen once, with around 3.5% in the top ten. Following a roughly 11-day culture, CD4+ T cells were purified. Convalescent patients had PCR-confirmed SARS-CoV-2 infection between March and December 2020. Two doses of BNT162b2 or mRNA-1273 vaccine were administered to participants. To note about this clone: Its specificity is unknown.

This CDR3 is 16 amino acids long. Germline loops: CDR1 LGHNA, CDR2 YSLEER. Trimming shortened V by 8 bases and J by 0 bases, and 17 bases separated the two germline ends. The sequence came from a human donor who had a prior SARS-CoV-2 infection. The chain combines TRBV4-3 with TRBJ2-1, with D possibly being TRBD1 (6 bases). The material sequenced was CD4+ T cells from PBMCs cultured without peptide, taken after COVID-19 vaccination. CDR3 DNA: TGCGCCAGCCCCAGGGGTCAAGCGAGCTCCTACAATGAGCAGTTCTTC. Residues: CASPRGQASSYNEQFF.